Presented here are 30 T cell receptor beta chains from one specimen sequenced in a study of T cells in women clearing cervical HPV infection. Profiled with immunoSEQ multiplex PCR; TCRdb holds only in-frame clones, not every one. Reported are tens of thousands of clones; the ten largest clones contain 24%. Sequencing was done on a sample of blood buffy coat. Receptor source: a woman between 18 and 70 years old with a cervical HPV16 infection that either progressed to CIN3+ or cleared (not recorded which).

As regards this clone: Sequencing ends 3 residues short of the CDR3 end; the germline J gene provides the rest. The chain uses TRBV5-4 and TRBJ2-1; D is unresolved. V gave up 1 base and J gave up 7 bases, with 12 bases separating them. The CDR3 is 14 amino acids. Germline CDR1 SGHNT, CDR2 YYREEE (reference sequence). This CDR3 reads CASSLTFGVNEQFF. The sequenced CDR3 bases are TGTGCCAGCAGCTTGACATTTGGTGTGAATGAG.

Notes on this clone: The read gets to within 3 residues of the CDR3 end, and the germline J gene fills in the rest. This sample includes further DNA sequences coding for the same CDR3. The gene calls are TRBV30 and TRBJ1-3, with TRBD1 as a possible D gene (6 bases). V lost 4 bases to trimming and J lost 1 base, with 23 bases between them. Per the germline V gene, CDR1 is GTSNPN and CDR2 is SVGIG (reference sequence). The CDR3 is made up of 18 amino acids. CDR3 region: CAWTNLFLKGTSGNTIYF. CDR3 bases read: TGTGCCTGGACTAATTTATTCCTTAAGGGGACATCTGGAAACACC. Variable domain in full (rest from reference TRBV30 and TRBJ1-3): SQTIHQWPATLVQPVGSPLSLECTVEGTSNPNLYWYRQAAGRGLQLLFYSVGIGQISSEVPQNLSASRPQDRQFILSSKKLLLSDSGFYLCAWTNLFLKGTSGNTIYFGEGSWLTVV.

The CDR3 DNA, read in part, is TGTGCCAGCAGCTTAGTTTTTACAGGGGTGATCCAAGAGACC. It encodes CASSLVFTGVIQET. The entire CDR3 protein reads CASSLVFTGVIQETQYF. The chain combines TRBV7-6 with TRBJ2-5; 7 bases are shared with TRBD1. The read terminates 3 residues before the CDR3 end, so the remaining end is supplied by the germline J gene. CDR1 and CDR2 from the germline V gene are SGHVS and FNYEAQ. Losses at the gene ends were 1 base for V and 1 base for J; bases not matched to a gene: 9. The CDR3 runs to 17 residues.

As regards this clone: The missing CDR3 end, 3 residues past where the read stops, is filled in from the germline J gene. The chain has TRBV14 and TRBJ1-3; 7 bases fit TRBD1. CDR3 length: 17 amino acids. V gave up 0 bases and J gave up 8 bases; unmatched junction bases: 13. The germline gives CDR1 SGHDN, CDR2 FVKESK. The DNA read from the CDR3 is TGTGCCAGCAGCCAAGAAGGCGGGAGGGGGCTTCTGGACACC. This codes for CASSQEGGRGLLDT. The CDR3 in full is CASSQEGGRGLLDTIYF.

The covered CDR3 bases are TGTGCCAGCAGCCTAAGGACAGGGGAAGGGGAAAAA. This codes for CASSLRTGEGEK. The full CDR3 protein is CASSLRTGEGEKLFF. The chain has TRBV13 and TRBJ1-4; 9 bases are a match to TRBD1. The read gets to within 3 residues of the CDR3 end, and the germline J gene fills in the rest. Trimming took 5 bases from V and 8 from J; bases not matched to a gene: 9. Germline V CDR1 and CDR2: PRHDT, FYEKMQ (reference sequence). The CDR3 extends over 15 amino acids. The variable domain in full, completed from reference TRBV13 and TRBJ1-4, reads AAGVIQSPRHLIKEKRETATLKCYPIPRHDTVYWYQQGPGQDPQFLISFYEKMQSDKGSIPDRFSAQQFSDYHSELNMSSLELGDSALYFCASSLRTGEGEKLFFGSGTQLSVL.

Comment on this clone: The CDR3 goes on 3 residues after the read ends, and that part is filled in from the germline J gene. This chain uses TRBV20-1 with TRBJ2-4; a weak D match, TRBD2 (5 bases). This CDR3 has 14 amino acids. The V gene's germline CDR1 is DFQATT and CDR2 SNEGSKA (reference sequence). V lost 5 bases and J 1 base, leaving 12 bases between the germline ends. The CDR3: CSAQEGQAKNIQYF. The part of the CDR3 DNA that was read is TGCAGTGCTCAAGAGGGCCAGGCCAAAAACATT.

Details on this clone: Coverage ceases 3 residues before the CDR3 finishes, and the germline J gene fills in the end. V and J are TRBV18 and TRBJ2-7; tentative D call: TRBD1 (6 bases). This CDR3 is built from 14 residues. The germline V and J ends were trimmed by 2 bases and 1 base, with 9 bases remaining between them. Per the germline V gene, CDR1 is KGHSH and CDR2 is LQKENI. CDR3 amino acids: CASSPGGPSYEQYF. The part of the CDR3 DNA that was read is TGTGCCAGCTCACCAGGGGGCCCATCCTACGAG.

In the case of this clone: The read finishes 3 residues shy of the CDR3 end, and the germline J gene is used to complete it. This chain connects TRBV20-1 to TRBJ2-5; TRBD2 aligns across 10 bases. Germline V gene data show CDR1 as DFQATT and CDR2 as SNEGSKA (reference sequence). J gave up 5 bases and V 6 bases, and 9 bases lay outside the gene matches. This CDR3 has 14 amino acids. The sequenced part of the CDR3 DNA is TGCAGTGCGGAGGCTAGCGGGAGAAGGGAGACC. The encoded protein is CSAEASGRRET. The full CDR3 reads CSAEASGRRETQYF.

About this clone itself: The CDR3 end falls 3 residues outside the read, so it is completed with the germline J gene. This chain uses TRBV30 with TRBJ1-2; maybe TRBD1 (5 bases). The CDR3 runs to 15 residues. Germline V gene data show CDR1 as GTSNPN and CDR2 as SVGIG (reference sequence). The DNA read from the CDR3 is TGTGCCTGGAGGGGGGGAACAGGAGGCTACAATGAC. This gives the protein CAWRGGTGGYND. The complete CDR3 sequence is CAWRGGTGGYNDYTF.

On this clone itself: Sequencing ends 3 residues short of the CDR3 end; the germline J gene provides the rest. The rearrangement joins TRBV19 to TRBJ1-2, with D perhaps matching TRBD1 (5 bases). This CDR3 region has 13 residues. Germline loops: CDR1 LNHDA, CDR2 SQIVND (reference sequence). CDR3 bases read: TGTGCCAGTAGACTGGGGCTGTACAATGAC. This sequence encodes CASRLGLYND. The full CDR3 is CASRLGLYNDYTF.

About this clone: From the germline J gene comes the end of the CDR3, since the read stops 3 residues before it. The gene calls are TRBV19 and TRBJ2-1; 10 bases agree with TRBD2. V dropped 6 bases and J dropped 3; count of bases not matched to a gene: 8. Germline V gives CDR1 LNHDA, CDR2 SQIVND (reference sequence). The CDR3 contains 16 residues. CDR3 residues: CASRPKIAGGYNEQFF. The sequenced CDR3 bases are TGTGCCAGTAGGCCAAAAATAGCGGGGGGCTACAATGAG.

The CDR3 loop reads CASSEGSEADEQFF. CDR3 bases read: TGTGCCAGCAGTGAAGGTTCAGAAGCGGATGAG. V gene TRBV2 combines with J gene TRBJ2-1; D perhaps matches TRBD2 (5 bases). The read stops 3 residues short of the end of the CDR3; the missing end is completed from the germline J gene. This CDR3 is built from 14 residues. CDR1 and CDR2 (germline): SNHLY, FYNNEI. V lost 1 base and J 8 bases, leaving 12 bases between the germline ends.

In the case of this clone: The read is 3 residues too short to cover the CDR3 end, so that end is filled in from the germline J gene. This chain connects TRBV7-8 to TRBJ1-6; 7 bases are a match to TRBD1. The V gene's germline CDR1 is SGHVS and CDR2 FQNEAQ. The length of the CDR3 is 12 residues. J was trimmed by 9 bases and V by 6 bases; bases with no gene match: 2. The part of the CDR3 DNA that was read is TGTGCCAGCAGTCGGGACAGTTCACCC. It specifies CASSRDSSP. The full CDR3 protein reads CASSRDSSPLHF.

As regards this clone: The CDR3 goes on 3 residues after the read ends, and that part is filled in from the germline J gene. This chain links TRBV29-1 with TRBJ2-7; 8 bases line up with TRBD1. The length of the CDR3 is 13 residues. With V trimmed by 7 bases and J by 6 bases, 11 bases remained unmatched. CDR1 and CDR2 from the germline V gene are SQVTM and ANQGSEA. CDR3 DNA (partial): TGCAGCGCAGGGGGCGCGTTGGTATCCGAG. Its protein is CSAGGALVSE. The full CDR3 protein reads CSAGGALVSEQYF.

Concerning this clone: Coverage ceases 3 residues before the CDR3 finishes, and the germline J gene fills in the end. The chain couples TRBV9 to TRBJ1-4; TRBD1 is a possible D gene (5 bases). Germline lookup yields CDR1 SGDLS and CDR2 YYNGEE. The CDR3 consists of 15 residues. Trimming removed 1 base from V and 5 bases from J, with 12 bases in between. CDR3 sequence: CASSVTGTSNEKLFF. CDR3 DNA (partial): TGTGCCAGCAGCGTAACCGGGACTTCGAATGAAAAA.

Details on this clone: Sequencing ends 3 residues short of the CDR3 end; the germline J gene provides the rest. The rearrangement uses TRBV28 and TRBJ2-7; D unclear. Per germline, CDR1 MDHEN and CDR2 SYDVKM. The CDR3 runs to 12 residues. The ends were cut back, 9 bases at V and 4 bases at J, with 13 bases in the middle. CDR3 DNA, as far as it was read: TGTGCCAGTACGACAAGCAGTTACGAG. Translation gives CASTTSSYE. From start to end, the CDR3 is CASTTSSYEQYF.

CDR3 sequence reads: CASSFSGDGVSDTQYF. The sequenced part of the CDR3 DNA is TGCGCCAGCAGCTTTTCAGGGGATGGGGTTTCAGATACG. This chain joins TRBV5-1 and TRBJ2-3, with D perhaps TRBD1 (6 bases). Read sequence stops 3 residues before the CDR3 end, and the germline J gene provides the missing end. V lost 2 bases and J 4 bases, leaving 17 bases between the germline ends. Germline CDR1 is SGHRS and CDR2 is YFSETQ. The CDR3 totals 16 residues.

As to this clone: The CDR3 goes on 3 residues after the read ends, and that part is filled in from the germline J gene. The chain couples TRBV11-3 to TRBJ2-5; D is uncertain. The CDR3 runs to 14 residues. V was trimmed by 5 bases and J by 2 bases, leaving 12 bases between them. Per germline, CDR1 SGHNT and CDR2 YENEEA. Incomplete CDR3 DNA: TGTGCCAGCAGCCCTACCACCTTACAAGAGACC. Translation gives CASSPTTLQET. Given in full, the CDR3 is CASSPTTLQETQYF.

Regarding this clone: The CDR3 extends 3 residues past the end of the read, so its final part is completed from the germline J gene. The chain links TRBV19 to TRBJ1-2, with 9 positions matching TRBD1. V dropped 6 bases and J dropped 4; count of bases not matched to a gene: 3. Germline CDR1 is LNHDA and CDR2 is SQIVND (reference sequence). The CDR3 is made up of 13 amino acids. The DNA read from the CDR3 is TGTGCCAGTAGGGGACAGGGAAGCTATGGC. Its translation: CASRGQGSYG. The entire CDR3 protein is CASRGQGSYGYTF. Together with reference TRBV19 and TRBJ1-2, the CDR3 gives the full variable domain: DGGITQSPKYLFRKEGQNVTLSCEQNLNHDAMYWYRQDPGQGLRLIYYSQIVNDFQKGDIAEGYSVSREKKESFPLTVTSAQKNPTAFYLCASRGQGSYGYTFGSGTRLTVV.

Details on this clone: The CDR3 is cut off 3 residues early in the read; its end comes from the germline J gene. The chain has TRBV18 and TRBJ1-1; TRBD1 is a possible D gene (5 bases). CDR1 KGHSH and CDR2 LQKENI come from the germline V gene. V was shortened by 3 bases and J by 0 bases, with 8 bases between the two germline ends. The CDR3 covers 14 residues. Incomplete CDR3 DNA: TGTGCCAGCTCACCGCTACAGGTGAACACTGAA. Translation: CASSPLQVNTE. The full CDR3 protein is CASSPLQVNTEAFF.

The CDR3 reads CASSLASSGNTEAFF. The DNA read from the CDR3 is TGTGCCAGCAGCTTAGCTAGCAGCGGGAACACTGAA. The genes are TRBV7-8 and TRBJ1-1; D unresolved. The CDR3 end falls 3 residues outside the read, so it is completed with the germline J gene. Per germline, CDR1 SGHVS and CDR2 FQNEAQ. This CDR3 region has 15 residues. Between the trimmed V and J ends, which lost 0 bases and 1 base, there was a span of 9 bases.

Comment on this clone: The CDR3 extends 3 residues past the end of the read, so its final part is completed from the germline J gene. The chain recombines TRBV5-1 with TRBJ2-7; the D gene is possibly TRBD1 (6 bases). Germline V CDR1 and CDR2: SGHRS, YFSETQ. Deletions cut 3 bases from V and 1 base from J, with 14 bases between. The CDR3 consists of 15 residues. The covered CDR3 bases are TGCGCCAGCAGCTCAAGGACAGAATATTCCTACGAG. Encoded protein: CASSSRTEYSYE. Given in full, the CDR3 is CASSSRTEYSYEQYF.

Concerning this clone itself: The read terminates 3 residues ahead of where the CDR3 ends, so the germline J gene completes it. This chain joins TRBV5-5 and TRBJ2-7, with D perhaps TRBD1 (6 bases). The CDR3 spans 15 residues. Trimming stripped 7 bases from V and 0 bases from J, with 17 bases between. Germline V gives CDR1 SGHKS, CDR2 YYEKEE (reference sequence). The sequenced CDR3 bases are TGTGCCAGCCAGGGAAATTTGGACAGCTCCTACGAG. Translated: CASQGNLDSSYE. Given in full, the CDR3 is CASQGNLDSSYEQYF.

Concerning this clone itself: The read terminates 3 residues before the CDR3 end, so the remaining end is supplied by the germline J gene. The chain couples TRBV7-9 to TRBJ2-7, with 8 bases that match TRBD2. V was clipped by 5 bases and J by 5 bases; unmatched bases: 8. Per the germline V gene, CDR1 is SEHNR and CDR2 is FQNEAQ (reference sequence). CDR3 length: 14 amino acids. The covered CDR3 bases are TGTGCCAGCAGCGCGGGACTAGATATCCACGAG. Its protein is CASSAGLDIHE. The entire CDR3 protein reads CASSAGLDIHEQYF.

Of note for this clone: Sequencing ends 3 residues short of the CDR3 end; the germline J gene provides the rest. This chain uses TRBV11-3 with TRBJ2-3, with TRBD2 matching 10 bases. The V segment lost 4 bases and the J segment 2 bases; nucleotides outside the gene matches: 3. This CDR3 has 15 residues. Per the germline V gene, CDR1 is SGHNT and CDR2 is YENEEA. The DNA read from the CDR3 is TGTGCCAGCAGCTCCCTAGCGGGGGACACAGATACG. This translates into CASSSLAGDTDT. The CDR3 as a whole reads CASSSLAGDTDTQYF. The whole variable domain, remainder taken from reference TRBV11-3 and TRBJ2-3, is EAGVVQSPRYKIIEKKQPVAFWCNPISGHNTLYWYLQNLGQGPELLIRYENEEAVDDSQLPKDRFSAERLKGVDSTLKIQPAELGDSAVYLCASSSLAGDTDTQYFGPGTRLTVL.

Points on this clone: The read falls 3 residues short of the CDR3 end, and the missing part is taken from the germline J gene. This chain links TRBV19 with TRBJ2-3; tentative D call: TRBD2 (5 bases). The length of the CDR3 is 17 residues. Germline CDR1 and CDR2: LNHDA and SQIVND (reference sequence). The CDR3 bases that were read are TGTGCCAGTAGTAAAATAGGAGCAGATATCGCACAGAGGGCG. This codes for CASSKIGADIAQRA. The full CDR3 is CASSKIGADIAQRAQYF.

In regard to this clone: One end of the junction fails to match germline, which may point to a read error. Read coverage stops 3 residues before the CDR3 terminus; the germline J gene supplies the remainder. V is TRBV7-7 and J is TRBJ1-5, with D tentatively TRBD1 (6 bases). The CDR3 sequence is 13 residues long. Germline V CDR1 and CDR2: SSHAT, FNYEAQ (reference sequence). CDR3 sequence reads: CASSQDSLAPQHF. Partial CDR3 DNA: TGTGCTAGCAGCCAGGACAGTTTAGCGCCC.

Remarks on this clone: From the germline J gene comes the end of the CDR3, since the read stops 3 residues before it. The J gene is TRBJ2-7, the V gene TRBV20-1, with D uncertain. Germline V lookup: CDR1 DFQATT, CDR2 SNEGSKA (reference sequence). The CDR3 has 12 amino acids. Trimming cost V 3 bases and J 5 bases, with 11 bases left between them. The sequenced CDR3 bases are TGCAGTGCTAGTTATCTCCTTCACGAG. Translation: CSASYLLHE. The full CDR3 reads CSASYLLHEQYF.

A word on this clone: The read halts 3 residues ahead of the CDR3 end, with the missing end drawn from the germline J gene. The rearrangement links TRBV5-4 to TRBJ2-4; D is ambiguous. CDR3 length equals 15 residues. V lost 0 bases to trimming and J lost 6 bases, with 13 bases between them. Germline lookup yields CDR1 SGHNT and CDR2 YYREEE (reference sequence). CDR3 sequence reads: CASSLGMGAGNIQYF. The CDR3 bases that were read are TGTGCCAGCAGCTTGGGGATGGGCGCAGGAAACATT.

To note about this clone: The read ends 3 residues before the CDR3 terminus; that terminus is restored from the germline J gene. The chain combines TRBV30 with TRBJ2-4; TRBD1 matches 8 bases. The CDR3 contains 14 residues. The germline V gene encodes CDR1 GTSNPN and CDR2 SVGIG (reference sequence). The CDR3 sequence: CAWRSTGGNYGQYF. The part of the CDR3 DNA that was read is TGTGCCTGGAGAAGTACAGGGGGTAACTATGGT.